These 27 T cell receptor beta chains were all obtained from the same sample, sequenced in a study of CD8+ T cells in alopecia areata. RNA, once extracted, was reverse transcribed into cDNA for use as the sequencing template. The assay was immunoSEQ multiplex PCR, and TCRdb's table has in-frame clones only and misses some. The sample consists of approximately 180,000 clones, roughly 60% of them appearing once. Sample treatment: oral pan-JAK inhibitor, 5-10 mg twice daily. This specimen was CD4+ T cells sorted from blood, taken at week 24, from a patient treated with tofacitinib. These receptors were taken from a human donor with alopecia areata.

The rearrangement links TRBV5-1 to TRBJ2-7; 8 bases fit TRBD2. The CDR3 length is 13 residues. Per the germline V gene, CDR1 is SGHRS and CDR2 is YFSETQ. The J segment lost 6 bases and the V segment lost 0 bases, leaving 2 bases of the junction unmatched. Written as DNA, the CDR3 is TGCGCCAGCAGCTTGGCCAGCGGGGGCGAGCAGTACTTC. This translates into CASSLASGGEQYF.

The chain recombines TRBV30 with TRBJ2-3, with D unresolved. V shed 0 bases and J shed 1 base, with 5 bases lying between them. The CDR3 is 13 amino acids. Germline values: CDR1 GTSNPN, CDR2 SVGIG (reference sequence). For the CDR3, the DNA is TGTGCCTGGAGTGTCCTTGGCACAGATACGCAGTATTTT. Its translation is CAWSVLGTDTQYF.

V and J are TRBV27 and TRBJ1-5; no firm D call. CDR3 length: 13 amino acids. Per the germline V gene, CDR1 is MNHEY and CDR2 is SMNVEV (reference sequence). Trimming stripped 6 bases from V and 1 base from J, with 7 bases between. CDR3 in DNA: TGTGCCAGCAGGGCCTTCAGCAATCAGCCCCAGCATTTT. It codes for CASRAFSNQPQHF.

The chain uses TRBV2 and TRBJ2-7; tentatively, D is TRBD1 (5 bases). The CDR3 has 12 amino acids. Germline CDR1 SNHLY, CDR2 FYNNEI. V lost 8 bases, J lost 5 bases, and 13 bases lay in between. The CDR3 loop is CASSSGLNEQYF. The CDR3 DNA sequence: TGTGCCAGCTCCTCAGGGTTGAACGAGCAGTACTTC.

The chain uses TRBV4-3 and TRBJ1-2; TRBD1 matches 8 bases. CDR1 and CDR2 from the germline V gene are LGHNA and YSLEER. After removal of 1 base from V and 2 bases from J, the junction contained 3 bases not matched to a gene. The CDR3 length is 15 residues. This CDR3 is CASSQVDRENYGYTF. The CDR3 region has the DNA TGCGCCAGCAGCCAAGTGGACAGGGAGAACTATGGCTACACCTTC.

The rearrangement joins TRBV5-6 to TRBJ1-1; a possible D gene is TRBD1 (5 bases). CDR1 and CDR2 (germline): SGHDT, YYEEEE. The V and J ends lost 0 bases and 4 bases respectively, with 22 bases between them. CDR3 size: 18 residues. CDR3 bases: TGTGCCAGCAGCTTGGATGGTGGGGCGGCCACGATTGGCACTGAAGCTTTCTTT. This gives the protein CASSLDGGAATIGTEAFF.

In this sample, this clone turned up once. This chain joins TRBV5-6 and TRBJ2-2; a weak D match, TRBD2 (5 bases). The CDR3 runs to 16 residues. Germline V gene data show CDR1 as SGHDT and CDR2 as YYEEEE. With 1 base removed from V and 2 bases from J, the gap between germline ends came to 12 bases. CDR3 DNA: TGTGCCAGCAGCTTGTGGAGGTCTAGAAACACCGGGGAGCTGTTTTTT. This codes for CASSLWRSRNTGELFF.

The chain couples TRBV4-3 to TRBJ1-6; D gene ambiguous. This CDR3 comprises 16 residues. V was shortened by 0 bases and J by 7 bases, with 13 bases between the two germline ends. Germline V gives CDR1 LGHNA, CDR2 YSLEER. The CDR3 coding sequence is TGCGCCAGCAGCCAAGATAATGGCAGACGGAATTCACCCCTCCACTTT. This gives the protein CASSQDNGRRNSPLHF.

There are many counts of this clone. The chain has TRBV5-1 and TRBJ1-2; D is undetermined. Trimming removed 0 bases from V and 8 bases from J, with 11 bases in between. Germline V CDR1 and CDR2: SGHRS, YFSETQ. This CDR3 comprises 13 residues. CDR3: CASSLEEGGGYTF. The DNA of the CDR3 is TGCGCCAGCAGCTTGGAGGAGGGTGGCGGCTACACCTTC.

For the CDR3, the DNA is TGCGCCAGCAGCCCACCCGTCGGCGGGGGCACAGATACGCAGTATTTT. It is translated as CASSPPVGGGTDTQYF. V is TRBV5-1 and J is TRBJ2-3; TRBD2 is a possible D gene (6 bases). V shed 4 bases and J shed 1 base, with 16 bases lying between them. The germline V gene encodes CDR1 SGHRS and CDR2 YFSETQ. The CDR3 totals 16 residues.

In its sample, this clone was seen a few times. V gene TRBV7-8 combines with J gene TRBJ1-3; D not resolved. Germline V gene sequence: CDR1 SGHVS, CDR2 FQNEAQ. There are 16 residues in the CDR3. The ends were cut back, 4 bases at V and 2 bases at J, with 15 bases in the middle. The CDR3 loop reads CASSYLSLGTGNTIYF. The CDR3 DNA reads TGTGCCAGCAGCTATTTGAGCCTCGGAACTGGAAACACCATATATTTT.

The chain is built from TRBV6-5 and TRBJ1-1, with unresolved D. V was cut by 6 bases and J by 8 bases, with 13 bases left in between. This CDR3 region has 12 residues. CDR1 is MNHEY, CDR2 SVGAGI, per germline. CDR3 DNA sequence: TGTGCCAGCAGATCACCCCGACTCGAAGCTTTCTTT. As protein: CASRSPRLEAFF.

The chain couples TRBV7-9 to TRBJ2-7; D is unclear. V was clipped by 1 base and J by 1 base, with 11 bases between them. CDR3 length: 15 residues. Germline CDR1 is SEHNR and CDR2 is FQNEAQ (reference sequence). DNA of the CDR3: TGTGCCAGCAGCTTAGGAACGTACAGATCCTACGAGCAGTACTTC. Encoded protein: CASSLGTYRSYEQYF.

The chain links TRBV11-2 to TRBJ1-1; D gene uncertain. Germline V gene data show CDR1 as SGHAT and CDR2 as FQNNGV. V lost 1 base to trimming and J lost 0 bases, with 6 bases between them. This CDR3 has 14 residues. The CDR3 coding sequence is TGTGCCAGCAGCTTAGGGGCATTGAACACTGAAGCTTTCTTT. This sequence encodes CASSLGALNTEAFF. The full variable domain, in which reference TRBV11-2 and TRBJ1-1 provide the parts outside the CDR3, is EAGVAQSPRYKIIEKRQSVAFWCNPISGHATLYWYQQILGQGPKLLIQFQNNGVVDDSQLPKDRFSAERLKGVDSTLKIQPAKLEDSAVYLCASSLGALNTEAFFGQGTRLTVV.

This clone was counted between two and nine times. The chain links TRBV29-1 to TRBJ2-7, with D unresolved. CDR1 and CDR2 (germline): SQVTM, ANQGSEA. V lost 2 bases to trimming and J lost 6 bases, with 8 bases between them. CDR3 length: 11 amino acids. CDR3 loop: CSVELGSEQYF. The CDR3 coding sequence is TGCAGCGTTGAACTGGGAAGCGAGCAGTACTTC.

The V and J genes are TRBV5-5 and TRBJ1-5; possible D gene TRBD1, 6 bases. This CDR3 has 16 residues. Germline values: CDR1 SGHKS, CDR2 YYEKEE (reference sequence). With 0 bases removed from V and 3 bases from J, the gap between germline ends came to 13 bases. The CDR3 reads CASSLAPQGYNQPQHF. CDR3 in DNA: TGTGCCAGCAGCTTGGCACCACAGGGCTACAATCAGCCCCAGCATTTT.

The V gene is TRBV6-5, the J gene TRBJ2-2; maybe TRBD1 (6 bases). The CDR3 extends over 15 amino acids. V was clipped by 0 bases and J by 1 base, with 6 bases between them. Per the germline V gene, CDR1 is MNHEY and CDR2 is SVGAGI. CDR3 sequence (DNA): TGTGCCAGCAGTTACTCGGACAGGAACACCGGGGAGCTGTTTTTT. Protein product: CASSYSDRNTGELFF.

Regarding this clone: This specimen includes other DNA sequences encoding the same CDR3. V usage is TRBV30 and J usage is TRBJ1-6, with D perhaps TRBD1 (6 bases). This CDR3 has 13 residues. Germline loops: CDR1 GTSNPN, CDR2 SVGIG (reference sequence). V lost 0 bases, J lost 9 bases, and 9 bases lay in between. CDR3 DNA sequence: TGTGCCTGGAGTGTACAGGGCAGTTCACCCCTCCACTTT. The encoded protein is CAWSVQGSSPLHF.

The rearrangement links TRBV4-3 to TRBJ1-5; 7 bases match TRBD1. Germline V gene data show CDR1 as LGHNA and CDR2 as YSLEER. The CDR3 is made up of 15 amino acids. J gave up 4 bases and V 1 base, and 4 bases lay outside the gene matches. Here the CDR3 DNA reads TGCGCCAGCAGCCAAGTGACAGGGCTTAATCAGCCCCAGCATTTT. This sequence encodes CASSQVTGLNQPQHF.

The CDR3 region is CAWSRADYEQYF. The CDR3 region has the DNA TGTGCCTGGAGTAGGGCGGACTACGAGCAGTACTTC. The V call is TRBV30, the J call TRBJ2-7; unclear D gene. Germline V gene lookup returns CDR1 GTSNPN and CDR2 SVGIG (reference sequence). The CDR3 runs 12 residues. The ends were cut back, 2 bases at V and 3 bases at J, with 8 bases in the middle.

This clone came up a few times. This chain links TRBV7-9 with TRBJ2-3, with 7 bases lining up with TRBD1. CDR1 is SEHNR, CDR2 FQNEAQ, per germline (reference sequence). This CDR3 has 15 residues. V lost 5 bases and J lost 4; bases outside the gene matches: 9. The CDR3 nucleotides read TGTGCCAGCAGCCCGAGGACAGGCTCGGCAGATACGCAGTATTTT. Its protein product is CASSPRTGSADTQYF. The full variable domain, its missing parts supplied by reference TRBV7-9 and TRBJ2-3, is DTGVSQNPRHKITKRGQNVTFRCDPISEHNRLYWYRQTLGQGPEFLTYFQNEAQLEKSRLLSDRFSAERPKGSFSTLEIQRTEQGDSAMYLCASSPRTGSADTQYFGPGTRLTVL.

This clone has more than one count but fewer than ten. The V call is TRBV29-1, the J call TRBJ1-5; weak D call: TRBD1 (5 bases). The CDR3 sequence is 13 residues long. With 5 bases removed from V and 8 bases from J, the gap between germline ends came to 16 bases. The germline V gene has CDR1 SQVTM and CDR2 ANQGSEA. CDR3: CSVQDTRGEPQHF. The CDR3 DNA follows: TGCAGCGTTCAGGACACCCGGGGAGAGCCCCAGCATTTT. Combining the CDR3 with reference TRBV29-1 and TRBJ1-5 gives the whole variable domain SAVISQKPSRDICQRGTSLTIQCQVDSQVTMMFWYRQQPGQSLTLIATANQGSEATYESGFVIDKFPISRPNLTFSTLTVSNMSPEDSSIYLCSVQDTRGEPQHFGDGTRLSIL.

This rearrangement joins TRBV7-2 to TRBJ2-7; 11 positions match TRBD2. CDR3 length: 16 amino acids. Trimming cost V 5 bases and J 7 bases; bases outside gene matches: 13. Germline V lookup: CDR1 SGHTA, CDR2 FQGNSA. The CDR3 region has the DNA TGTGCCAGCAGCACTACCGGGACTAGCGGAATTTGGGAGCAGTACTTC. As protein: CASSTTGTSGIWEQYF. Based on the CDR3 plus reference TRBV7-2 and TRBJ2-7, the full variable domain is GAGVSQSPSNKVTEKGKDVELRCDPISGHTALYWYRQSLGQGLEFLIYFQGNSAPDKSGLPSDRFSAERTGGSVSTLTIQRTQQEDSAVYLCASSTTGTSGIWEQYFGPGTRLTVT.

The chain couples TRBV2 to TRBJ2-7, with D possibly being TRBD2 (6 bases). This CDR3 is 15 amino acids long. Trimming took 6 bases from V and 4 from J, leaving 19 bases between them. The germline gives CDR1 SNHLY, CDR2 FYNNEI. CDR3 region: CASRGTARSGYEQYF. The CDR3 bases are TGTGCCAGCAGAGGGACTGCCCGGAGCGGGTACGAGCAGTACTTC.

V usage is TRBV11-2 and J usage is TRBJ2-6, with D tentatively TRBD1 (5 bases). This CDR3 has 16 residues. Trimming stripped 2 bases from V and 0 bases from J, with 8 bases between. Germline CDR1 is SGHAT and CDR2 is FQNNGV. The chain's CDR3 is CASSLQGLSGANVLTF. For the CDR3, the DNA is TGTGCCAGCAGCTTACAGGGTCTCTCTGGGGCCAACGTCCTGACTTTC.

The chain joins TRBV29-1 to TRBJ1-1; D not certain. The CDR3 loop spans 12 amino acids. Germline CDR1 and CDR2: SQVTM and ANQGSEA. V was trimmed by 1 base and J by 4 bases, leaving 7 bases between them. CDR3: CSVEGAPTEAFF. The CDR3 DNA reads as TGCAGCGTTGAAGGGGCCCCCACTGAAGCTTTCTTT.

This chain connects TRBV2 to TRBJ1-1; D is undetermined. The CDR3 has 14 residues. CDR1 and CDR2 from the germline V gene are SNHLY and FYNNEI. V dropped 3 bases and J dropped 0 bases, with 8 bases sitting between them. The DNA of the CDR3 is TGTGCCAGCAGTGAGGGGAGGATGAACACTGAAGCTTTCTTT. Its translation: CASSEGRMNTEAFF.